The clone carrying this T cell receptor beta chain was counted only a few times. Its specificity is not known. This sample was taken from a study of CD8 T cells in ankylosing spondylitis. Findings of the study overall: A TCR beta motif of about eight highly homologous variants appeared characteristic of ankylosing spondylitis blood.

Trimming removed 1 base from V and 3 bases from J, with 15 bases in between. CDR3 length: 16 residues. The germline gives CDR1 DFQATT, CDR2 SNEGSKA (reference sequence). Using quantitative 5'-RACE with molecular barcodes, the authors made TCR beta libraries. TCRdb called the 5' RACE reads again in MiXCR, with one record for every CDR3 protein. The sample has tens of thousands of distinct CDR3 sequences, roughly 7.9% seen once. The origin of this receptor is a male donor with ankylosing spondylitis or in good health (not recorded which). The gene calls are TRBV20-1 and TRBJ2-2; TRBD2 is a possible D gene (6 bases). The sample taken for sequencing was blood. The CDR3 nucleotides are TGCAGTGCTAGAGGGGAGGACATACGCGACACCGGGGAGCTGTTTTTT. Encoded protein: CSARGEDIRDTGELFF.